These 27 T cell receptor beta chains were sequenced from one sample in a study of blood T cell repertoires in COVID-19. Profiling relied on immunoSEQ multiplex PCR, and the TCRdb table lists in-frame clones only, not all of them. The data hold around 75,000 clones, with 70% to 90% observed a single time. Sequenced material: peripheral blood. The receptors originated from a man aged 65 to 85 with active COVID-19.

The chain links TRBV11-3 to TRBJ1-1, with a possible D match to TRBD1 (6 bases). Trimming left V 1 base short and J 11 bases short, with 11 bases between. The CDR3 totals 12 residues. Per the germline V gene, CDR1 is SGHNT and CDR2 is YENEEA. DNA of the CDR3: TGTGCCAGCAGCTTAGTTTACAGGGTGGCTTTCTTT. It translates to CASSLVYRVAFF.

The CDR3 bases are TGTGCCAGCACCCAGGGGGCGGGGGCAAAATACAATGAGCAGTTCTTC. Protein sequence: CASTQGAGAKYNEQFF. The chain combines TRBV7-3 with TRBJ2-1; TRBD1 might be the D (8 bases). The germline gives CDR1 SGHTA, CDR2 FQGTGA. This CDR3 has 16 amino acids. V lost 7 bases to trimming and J lost 4 bases, with 20 bases between them.

Worth noting for this clone: At the DNA level, this CDR3 is encoded by other sequences in the same sample as well. The rearrangement links TRBV28 to TRBJ2-1; TRBD2 matches at 10 bases. V gave up 5 bases and J gave up 7 bases; unmatched junction bases: 11. The CDR3 has 16 residues. Germline V CDR1 and CDR2: MDHEN, SYDVKM. The CDR3 DNA follows: TGTGCCAGCAGTCCCCCAGCGGGAGGGCCGCGGAATGAGCAGTTCTTC. Encoded protein: CASSPPAGGPRNEQFF.

The chain combines TRBV5-6 with TRBJ2-3; D is unresolved. The CDR3 spans 16 residues. Germline V lookup: CDR1 SGHDT, CDR2 YYEEEE. V was trimmed by 0 bases and J by 0 bases, leaving 11 bases between them. CDR3 in DNA: TGTGCCAGCAGCTTGGTTTTGGGCAGTAGCACAGATACGCAGTATTTT. Translating it yields CASSLVLGSSTDTQYF.

V gene TRBV7-8 combines with J gene TRBJ1-5; 7 bases agree with TRBD1. The CDR3 totals 15 residues. The ends lost 5 bases at V and 4 bases at J; junction bases unmatched: 8. CDR1 is SGHVS and CDR2 is FQNEAQ in the germline V gene. This chain's CDR3 is CASSREGTVNQPQHF. For the CDR3, the DNA is TGTGCCAGCAGCCGAGAGGGGACAGTAAATCAGCCCCAGCATTTT.

This clone was observed once. The chain employs TRBV28 and TRBJ2-2, with 8 bases fitting TRBD2. Germline values: CDR1 MDHEN, CDR2 SYDVKM. With 5 bases clipped from V and 1 base from J, the junction kept 3 bases outside the gene matches. This CDR3 is built from 15 residues. CDR3 coding DNA: TGTGCCAGCAGTGCTACTAGCGGGAACACCGGGGAGCTGTTTTTT. It translates to CASSATSGNTGELFF.

The chain couples TRBV24-1 to TRBJ2-3; tentative D call: TRBD2 (6 bases). Trimming shortened V by 7 bases and J by 6 bases, and 16 bases separated the two germline ends. Per the germline V gene, CDR1 is KGHDR and CDR2 is SFDVKD. The CDR3 is 14 amino acids. The CDR3 spells CATSLSGHVDTQYF. Written as DNA, the CDR3 is TGTGCCACCAGCCTTAGCGGCCACGTGGATACGCAGTATTTT.

V gene TRBV19 combines with J gene TRBJ1-5, with D possibly matching TRBD1 (5 bases). V lost 5 bases and J 4 bases, leaving 12 bases between the germline ends. This CDR3 is built from 14 residues. The germline V gene has CDR1 LNHDA and CDR2 SQIVND (reference sequence). Here the CDR3 reads CASSPQGGNQPQHF. The CDR3 DNA is TGTGCCAGTAGTCCCCAGGGAGGGAATCAGCCCCAGCATTTT.

Only a few counts were recorded for this clone. V gene TRBV19 combines with J gene TRBJ2-7; 13 nucleotides line up with TRBD2. The CDR3 length is 17 residues. The germline gives CDR1 LNHDA, CDR2 SQIVND (reference sequence). V shed 3 bases and J 2 bases; nucleotides not matched to a gene: 7. DNA for the CDR3: TGTGCCAGTAGTATCTTCCCCACTAGCGGGAGGGCCTACGAGCAGTACTTC. It specifies CASSIFPTSGRAYEQYF.

V is TRBV28 and J is TRBJ2-2, with D maybe TRBD1 (5 bases). Germline V lookup: CDR1 MDHEN, CDR2 SYDVKM. The CDR3 is 13 residues long. The V end lost 7 bases, the J end lost 3 bases, and 9 bases lay between the germline ends. The CDR3 reads CASIMGHTGELFF. The CDR3 DNA reads TGTGCCAGCATTATGGGGCACACCGGGGAGCTGTTTTTT. The full variable domain, rest sourced from reference TRBV28 and TRBJ2-2, is DVKVTQSSRYLVKRTGEKVFLECVQDMDHENMFWYRQDPGLGLRLIYFSYDVKMKEKGDIPEGYSVSREKKERFSLILESASTNQTSMYLCASIMGHTGELFFGEGSRLTVL.

This chain links TRBV7-6 with TRBJ2-3; 11 nucleotides agree with TRBD2. CDR3 size: 16 residues. V lost 3 bases and J lost 3; bases outside the gene matches: 5. The germline gives CDR1 SGHVS, CDR2 FNYEAQ. The CDR3 spells CASSLGLAATTDTQYF. CDR3 sequence (DNA): TGTGCCAGCAGCTTGGGACTAGCGGCAACGACAGATACGCAGTATTTT.

This chain connects TRBV20-1 to TRBJ2-5; D is undetermined. CDR3 length: 10 residues. V lost 7 bases and J 1 base, leaving 4 bases between the germline ends. In germline, CDR1 is DFQATT, CDR2 SNEGSKA (reference sequence). CDR3 in amino acids: CSGGQETQYF. DNA for the CDR3: TGCAGTGGCGGCCAAGAGACCCAGTACTTC.

The chain combines TRBV10-3 with TRBJ2-5, with TRBD2 as a possible D gene (6 bases). V lost 6 bases and J lost 5, with 16 bases in between. Germline assignment: CDR1 ENHRY and CDR2 SYGVKD. The CDR3 has 14 residues. The CDR3 nucleotides read TGTGCCATCAGGGCGGACTGGGCGGGGGAGACCCAGTACTTC. It yields the protein CAIRADWAGETQYF.

DNA of the CDR3: TGTGCCAGCAGCCCACCCCCCGCCAGGGGCCCCCGGTACGAGCAGTACTTC. This encodes CASSPPPARGPRYEQYF. The chain links TRBV5-6 to TRBJ2-7; weak D call: TRBD1 (6 bases). Germline V gene sequence: CDR1 SGHDT, CDR2 YYEEEE. The CDR3 is 17 amino acids. Trimming pared 4 bases from V and 4 bases from J, leaving 24 bases between.

This clone occurred once. Here the CDR3 reads CASSPRSPNQPQHF. CDR3 DNA: TGTGCCAGCAGTCCCCGGTCCCCGAATCAGCCCCAGCATTTT. The chain employs TRBV6-2 or TRBV6-3 and TRBJ1-5; D ambiguous. This CDR3 is built from 14 residues. With 5 bases removed from V and 4 bases from J, the gap between germline ends came to 12 bases. Germline-derived CDR1 and CDR2 are MNHEY and SVGEGT.

The chain combines TRBV19 with TRBJ2-7; maybe TRBD1 (6 bases). Deletions cut 4 bases from V and 3 bases from J, with 10 bases between. CDR1 is LNHDA and CDR2 is SQIVND in the germline V gene (reference sequence). The CDR3 covers 13 residues. The CDR3 DNA reads TGTGCCAGTAGTAGTACAGGGAGCTACGAGCAGTACTTC. Its translation is CASSSTGSYEQYF.

V usage is TRBV4-2 and J usage is TRBJ2-1; possible D gene TRBD2, 6 bases. Germline V gene data show CDR1 as LGHNA and CDR2 as YNFKEQ. This CDR3 has 17 amino acids. Trimming cost V 0 bases and J 1 base, with 13 bases left between them. The CDR3 reads CASSQDLGGVSYNEQFF. Written as DNA, the CDR3 is TGTGCCAGCAGCCAAGACCTGGGGGGAGTGTCCTACAATGAGCAGTTCTTC.

The chain uses TRBV3-1 (or the pseudogene TRBV3-2) and TRBJ2-5, with 9 positions matching TRBD2. The CDR3 runs 18 residues. The ends lost 0 bases at V and 3 bases at J; junction bases unmatched: 11. Germline V gene sequence: CDR1 LGHDT, CDR2 YNNKEL (reference sequence). The CDR3 protein is CASSQDRGRLAVKETQYF. Here the CDR3 DNA reads TGTGCCAGCAGCCAAGATAGGGGGAGACTAGCGGTAAAAGAGACCCAGTACTTC.

The CDR3 protein is CASSVGGGLYEQYF. CDR3 bases: TGTGCCAGCAGCGTAGGGGGAGGGTTATACGAGCAGTACTTC. This chain links TRBV9 with TRBJ2-7, with 7 bases that match TRBD2. The CDR3 runs to 14 residues. The germline V gene encodes CDR1 SGDLS and CDR2 YYNGEE. V was clipped by 0 bases and J by 4 bases; unmatched bases: 4.

The V and J genes are TRBV27 and TRBJ2-1, with 16 bases lining up with TRBD2. This CDR3 is 15 amino acids long. V shed 2 bases and J 9 bases; nucleotides not matched to a gene: 1. Germline assignment: CDR1 MNHEY and CDR2 SMNVEV (reference sequence). The chain's CDR3 is CASSLGTSGRAEQFF. The DNA for the CDR3 is TGTGCCAGCAGTTTAGGGACTAGCGGGAGGGCTGAGCAGTTCTTC.

The chain employs TRBV7-9 and TRBJ2-5, with 16 bases identical to TRBD2. J gave up 6 bases and V 0 bases, and 4 bases lay outside the gene matches. The germline V gene encodes CDR1 SEHNR and CDR2 FQNEAQ (reference sequence). The CDR3 has 17 amino acids. The chain's CDR3 is CASSLAGLAGGPKTQYF. CDR3 in DNA: TGTGCCAGCAGCTTAGCGGGACTAGCGGGAGGGCCGAAGACCCAGTACTTC.

The J gene is TRBJ2-5, the V gene TRBV9, with 8 bases that match TRBD1. From germline, CDR1 is SGDLS and CDR2 YYNGEE. CDR3 length equals 16 residues. J gave up 0 bases and V 4 bases, and 8 bases lay outside the gene matches. CDR3 region: CASSPRQGSYQETQYF. The CDR3 region has the DNA TGTGCCAGCAGCCCCAGACAGGGGTCGTACCAAGAGACCCAGTACTTC.

The chain employs TRBV4-2 and TRBJ1-3, with D perhaps matching TRBD1 (5 bases). Germline V gene data show CDR1 as LGHNA and CDR2 as YNFKEQ. The V and J ends lost 0 bases and 2 bases respectively, with 11 bases between them. This CDR3 contains 16 residues. The DNA of the CDR3 is TGTGCCAGCAGCCAAGATTGGGGGGGAACTGGAAACACCATATATTTT. Amino acid sequence: CASSQDWGGTGNTIYF.

V gene TRBV30 combines with J gene TRBJ1-1, with no clear D. Per germline, CDR1 GTSNPN and CDR2 SVGIG (reference sequence). There are 13 residues in the CDR3. V was clipped by 1 base and J by 6 bases, with 12 bases between them. The CDR3 DNA sequence: TGTGCCTGGAGTGGAGGGAGGTTGGCTGAAGCTTTCTTT. It is translated as CAWSGGRLAEAFF.

The chain recombines TRBV7-2 with TRBJ2-5; 8 bases are a match to TRBD1. CDR3 size: 16 residues. Germline V gives CDR1 SGHTA, CDR2 FQGNSA. With 5 bases clipped from V and 5 bases from J, the junction kept 13 bases outside the gene matches. CDR3 protein: CASSQGAGGGRETQYF. In DNA form, the CDR3 reads TGTGCCAGCAGCCAGGGGGCAGGGGGTGGCCGGGAGACCCAGTACTTC.

CDR3: CASSVAPGVAGGELFF. The CDR3 DNA follows: TGTGCCAGCAGCGTAGCCCCCGGGGTAGCAGGCGGGGAGCTGTTTTTT. The genes are TRBV9 and TRBJ2-2, with TRBD2 as a possible D gene (5 bases). CDR3 length: 16 residues. V was cut by 0 bases and J by 7 bases, with 16 bases left in between. Germline CDR1 is SGDLS and CDR2 is YYNGEE.

V is TRBV29-1 and J is TRBJ2-5; TRBD2 matches at 9 bases. The germline CDR1 and CDR2 sequences are SQVTM and ANQGSEA. J lost 4 bases, V lost 7 bases, and 4 bases had no gene match. This CDR3 spans 12 amino acids. The CDR3 sequence: CSGGLALETQYF. In DNA, the CDR3 is TGCAGCGGGGGACTAGCCTTAGAGACCCAGTACTTC.